This T cell receptor (beta chain) was sequenced during a study of identifying expanded T cells in peripheral blood. The assay was immunoSEQ multiplex PCR, and TCRdb's table has in-frame clones only and misses some. The table shows fewer than 80,000 clones, with about 83% occurring only once. V was shortened by 3 bases and J by 7 bases, with 13 bases between the two germline ends. The CDR3 runs 13 residues. The germline gives CDR1 GTSNPN, CDR2 SVGIG (reference sequence). The chain couples TRBV30 to TRBJ1-5, with D possibly being TRBD1 (6 bases). Sequenced sample: blood. This receptor was taken from a person aged 18 to 75 in good health. The CDR3 reads CAWSSGQTQPQHF. The CDR3 region has the DNA TGTGCCTGGAGCTCGGGACAAACCCAGCCCCAGCATTTT.